These T cell receptor beta chains were read from a single sample in a study of PD-1 blockade in mismatch repair-deficient tumors. The protocol was immunoSEQ multiplex PCR, while the TCRdb copy is restricted to in-frame clones and leaves out a portion. The sample has under 50,000 clones, around 80% seen once; the top ten hold under 1.2%. This material consisted of PBMCs, taken approximately 41 weeks after starting pembrolizumab. The receptors shown here come from an adult with mismatch repair-deficient cancer. Both conserved end residues are part of each CDR3. The D gene is left open where the match is weak. Expanded clones get a size class; other rows say once, few or many, or leave the size out.

CDR3 protein: CASQTGNTGELFF
CDR3 DNA: TGCGCCAGTCAGACAGGGAACACCGGGGAGCTGTTTTTT
D gene: -
V gene: TRBV5-1
J gene: TRBJ2-2
clone size: -

CDR3 protein: CASSVPSTDTQYF
CDR3 DNA: TGTGCCAGCAGCGTCCCTAGCACAGATACGCAGTATTTT
D gene: -
V gene: TRBV11-2
J gene: TRBJ2-3
clone size: -

CDR3 protein: CASSFRDSLTEAFF
CDR3 DNA: TGTGCCAGCAGTTTCAGGGACAGTCTGACGGAAGCTTTCTTT
D gene: TRBD1
V gene: TRBV28
J gene: TRBJ1-1
clone size: once

CDR3 protein: CASSKGTGGNEQFF
CDR3 DNA: TGCGCCAGCAGCAAAGGGACGGGGGGAAATGAGCAGTTCTTC
D gene: TRBD2
V gene: TRBV5-1
J gene: TRBJ2-1
clone size: once

CDR3 protein: CASSEALGGENTEAFF
CDR3 DNA: TGTGCCAGCAGTGAAGCGCTTGGGGGGGAGAACACTGAAGCTTTCTTT
D gene: -
V gene: TRBV6-1
J gene: TRBJ1-1
clone size: -

CDR3 protein: CASSSRTGLTEAFF
CDR3 DNA: TGTGCCAGCAGCTCTCGTACAGGGCTCACTGAAGCTTTCTTT
D gene: -
V gene: TRBV7-9
J gene: TRBJ1-1
clone size: -

CDR3 protein: CASSLYGESTLHF
CDR3 DNA: TGTGCCAGCAGCTTATACGGGGAGAGCACCCTCCACTTT
D gene: -
V gene: TRBV5-5
J gene: TRBJ1-6
clone size: -

CDR3 protein: CASSFGGLSYEQYF
CDR3 DNA: TGTGCCAGCAGTTTTGGAGGGCTCTCCTACGAGCAGTACTTC
D gene: -
V gene: TRBV28
J gene: TRBJ2-7
clone size: -

CDR3 protein: CASEKTGQYGYTF
CDR3 DNA: TGTGCCAGTGAGAAGACAGGGCAGTATGGCTACACCTTC
D gene: TRBD1
V gene: TRBV28
J gene: TRBJ1-2
clone size: -

CDR3 protein: CASSKAAGGMNTEAFF
CDR3 DNA: TGTGCCAGTAGTAAGGCGGCAGGCGGGATGAACACTGAAGCTTTCTTT
D gene: -
V gene: TRBV19
J gene: TRBJ1-1
clone size: -

CDR3 protein: CASSPPIPLAGENEQFF
CDR3 DNA: TGTGCCAGCAGCCCCCCGATCCCCCTAGCGGGAGAAAATGAGCAGTTCTTC
D gene: TRBD2
V gene: TRBV7-8
J gene: TRBJ2-1
clone size: -

CDR3 protein: CASSLRTGTYMNTEAFF
CDR3 DNA: TGTGCCAGCAGCTTGAGGACAGGGACATACATGAACACTGAAGCTTTCTTT
D gene: TRBD1
V gene: TRBV7-6
J gene: TRBJ1-1
clone size: once

CDR3 protein: CAVVSRVNGYTF
CDR3 DNA: TGTGCCGTAGTGAGCAGGGTGAATGGCTACACCTTC
D gene: -
V gene: TRBV27
J gene: TRBJ1-2
clone size: once

CDR3 protein: CASSPRGRTYEQYF
CDR3 DNA: TGTGCCAGCAGCCCCCGGGGTAGGACCTACGAGCAGTACTTC
D gene: -
V gene: TRBV7-2
J gene: TRBJ2-7
clone size: -

CDR3 protein: CASSWGQGGPEAFF
CDR3 DNA: TGCGCCAGCAGTTGGGGACAGGGTGGCCCTGAAGCTTTCTTT
D gene: TRBD1
V gene: TRBV4-1
J gene: TRBJ1-1
clone size: once

CDR3 protein: CASRPRAGSRTNEKLFF
CDR3 DNA: TGCGCCAGCAGACCACGGGCGGGGAGCAGGACTAATGAAAAACTGTTTTTT
D gene: -
V gene: TRBV4-1
J gene: TRBJ1-4
clone size: -

CDR3 protein: CASSEYTSRGTEAFF
CDR3 DNA: TGTGCCAGCAGTGAATATACCTCACGGGGCACTGAAGCTTTCTTT
D gene: -
V gene: TRBV6-1
J gene: TRBJ1-1
clone size: -

CDR3 protein: CASSEDPYRPQHF
CDR3 DNA: TGTGCCAGCAGTGAAGATCCCTATCGGCCCCAGCATTTT
D gene: -
V gene: TRBV6-1
J gene: TRBJ1-5
clone size: -

CDR3 protein: CASSERQNTEAFF
CDR3 DNA: TGTGCCAGCAGTGAAAGACAGAACACTGAAGCTTTCTTT
D gene: -
V gene: TRBV6-1
J gene: TRBJ1-1
clone size: once

CDR3 protein: CASSQSQERLAGGCVTDTQYF
CDR3 DNA: TGTGCCAGCAGTCAGTCACAGGAAAGACTAGCGGGAGGGTGTGTGACAGATACGCAGTATTTT
D gene: TRBD2
V gene: TRBV28
J gene: TRBJ2-3
clone size: -

CDR3 protein: CAISGLDSNTEAFF
CDR3 DNA: TGTGCCATCAGTGGCCTTGACAGCAACACTGAAGCTTTCTTT
D gene: -
V gene: TRBV10-3
J gene: TRBJ1-1
clone size: -

CDR3 protein: CASSPAPSSKRSTEAFF
CDR3 DNA: TGTGCCAGCTCCCCCGCACCGTCCAGCAAAAGGAGCACTGAAGCTTTCTTT
D gene: -
V gene: TRBV18
J gene: TRBJ1-1
clone size: -

CDR3 protein: CASSDTSGAYNEQFF
CDR3 DNA: TGTGCCAGCAGCGACACTAGCGGAGCCTACAATGAGCAGTTCTTC
D gene: TRBD2
V gene: TRBV9
J gene: TRBJ2-1
clone size: -

CDR3 protein: CASSWGEVTTDTQYF
CDR3 DNA: TGCGCCAGCAGCTGGGGGGAGGTCACCACAGATACGCAGTATTTT
D gene: -
V gene: TRBV4-1
J gene: TRBJ2-3
clone size: -

CDR3 protein: CSAGTGQYGGYTF
CDR3 DNA: TGCAGCGCGGGGACAGGGCAATATGGTGGCTACACCTTC
D gene: TRBD1
V gene: TRBV29-1
J gene: TRBJ1-2
clone size: once

CDR3 protein: CASSQVLAGLQETQYF
CDR3 DNA: TGCGCCAGCAGCCAAGTACTAGCGGGCTTACAAGAGACCCAGTACTTC
D gene: TRBD2
V gene: TRBV4-1
J gene: TRBJ2-5
clone size: -

CDR3 protein: CASSYSSGAGRQYF
CDR3 DNA: TGTGCCAGCAGTTACTCGTCAGGGGCAGGCCGGCAGTACTTC
D gene: -
V gene: TRBV6-6
J gene: TRBJ2-7
clone size: -

CDR3 protein: CASSDPGQYGYTF
CDR3 DNA: TGTGCCAGCAGTGACCCGGGACAGTATGGCTACACCTTC
D gene: TRBD1
V gene: TRBV6-5
J gene: TRBJ1-2
clone size: -

CDR3 protein: CAISGREDQPQHF
CDR3 DNA: TGTGCCATCAGTGGCCGGGAAGATCAGCCCCAGCATTTT
D gene: -
V gene: TRBV10-3
J gene: TRBJ1-5
clone size: -

CDR3 protein: CASSSGLAGSYEQYF
CDR3 DNA: TGCGCCAGCAGCTCGGGACTAGCGGGATCCTACGAGCAGTACTTC
D gene: TRBD2
V gene: TRBV5-1
J gene: TRBJ2-7
clone size: few

CDR3 protein: CAISEQGSSTEAFF
CDR3 DNA: TGTGCCATCAGTGAACAGGGTTCTAGTACTGAAGCTTTCTTT
D gene: -
V gene: TRBV10-3
J gene: TRBJ1-1
clone size: -

CDR3 protein: CAIKQGEYQPQHF
CDR3 DNA: TGTGCCATCAAACAGGGTGAATATCAGCCCCAGCATTTT
D gene: -
V gene: TRBV10-3
J gene: TRBJ1-5
clone size: -

CDR3 protein: CASSLSRTGLKKTQYF
CDR3 DNA: TGTGCCAGCAGTTTATCAAGGACAGGGTTAAAGAAGACCCAGTACTTC
D gene: TRBD1
V gene: TRBV27
J gene: TRBJ2-5
clone size: once

CDR3 protein: CASSLSGTGADTEAFF
CDR3 DNA: TGTGCCAGCAGCTTATCGGGTACAGGGGCCGACACTGAAGCTTTCTTT
D gene: TRBD1
V gene: TRBV7-2
J gene: TRBJ1-1
clone size: -

CDR3 protein: CASSTTGDQTYF
CDR3 DNA: TGTGCCAGCAGTACCACAGGGGACCAGACGTACTTC
D gene: TRBD1
V gene: TRBV28
J gene: TRBJ2-7
clone size: few

CDR3 protein: CASRTGTGGDTEAFF
CDR3 DNA: TGTGCCAGTAGAACCGGGACAGGGGGAGACACTGAAGCTTTCTTT
D gene: TRBD1
V gene: TRBV19
J gene: TRBJ1-1
clone size: -

CDR3 protein: CASSQWGGDQPQHF
CDR3 DNA: TGTGCCAGCAGCCAATGGGGGGGCGATCAGCCCCAGCATTTT
D gene: -
V gene: TRBV4-2
J gene: TRBJ1-5
clone size: -

CDR3 protein: CASSKGDRGREKLFF
CDR3 DNA: TGTGCCAGCAGCAAGGGGGACAGGGGGAGGGAAAAACTGTTTTTT
D gene: -
V gene: TRBV21-1
J gene: TRBJ1-4
clone size: -

CDR3 protein: CASSVGQGYWETQYF
CDR3 DNA: TGCGCCAGCAGTGTAGGACAGGGATACTGGGAGACCCAGTACTTC
D gene: TRBD1
V gene: TRBV10-2
J gene: TRBJ2-5
clone size: few

CDR3 protein: CASSLIQNTEAFF
CDR3 DNA: TGTGCCAGCAGTTTAATACAGAACACTGAAGCTTTCTTT
D gene: -
V gene: TRBV27
J gene: TRBJ1-1
clone size: -

CDR3 protein: CASSSFPGTGKNAYF
CDR3 DNA: TGTGCCAGCTCATCGTTTCCCGGGACAGGGAAAAATGCATATTTT
D gene: TRBD1
V gene: TRBV18
J gene: TRBJ1-3
clone size: -

CDR3 protein: CASRSGGGRSSGELFF
CDR3 DNA: TGTGCCAGCAGATCCGGGGGGGGGCGAAGCTCTGGGGAGCTGTTTTTT
D gene: TRBD2
V gene: TRBV28
J gene: TRBJ2-2
clone size: -